This TCR beta chain was recorded in a study of T-cell memory formation after mild COVID-19. The TCR alpha and TCR beta cDNA libraries, bearing sample barcodes and UMIs, were generated by 5'RACE using constant-segment primers. TCRdb redid the calling of the 5' RACE reads with MiXCR, one entry per CDR3 protein. Counted here are some 210,000 distinct CDR3 sequences, around 30% occurring once; the ten biggest clones make up approximately 10%. J lost 4 bases, V lost 5 bases, and 5 bases had no gene match. The germline gives CDR1 DFQATT, CDR2 SNEGSKA (reference sequence). The CDR3 contains 14 residues. For this clonotype: What it binds is unknown.

Study-wide results and limits: Pre-infection memory contained some responding clones, which suggested that cross-reactive memory had joined. A balance of CD4 and CD8 characterized clones contracting day 15 to 85, whereas later expanders leaned CD4+.

The rearrangement links TRBV20-1 to TRBJ2-2; TRBD1 matches 9 bases. The clonotype comes from an adult woman who had mild COVID-19 (a few samples of this study predate the infection). Cell type and time point are not known. Sequencing input: PBMCs or a T cell subset sorted from them (not recorded which). This CDR3 is CSAEGQGGTGELFF. The CDR3 bases are TGCAGTGCTGAGGGACAGGGAGGCACCGGGGAGCTGTTTTTT.